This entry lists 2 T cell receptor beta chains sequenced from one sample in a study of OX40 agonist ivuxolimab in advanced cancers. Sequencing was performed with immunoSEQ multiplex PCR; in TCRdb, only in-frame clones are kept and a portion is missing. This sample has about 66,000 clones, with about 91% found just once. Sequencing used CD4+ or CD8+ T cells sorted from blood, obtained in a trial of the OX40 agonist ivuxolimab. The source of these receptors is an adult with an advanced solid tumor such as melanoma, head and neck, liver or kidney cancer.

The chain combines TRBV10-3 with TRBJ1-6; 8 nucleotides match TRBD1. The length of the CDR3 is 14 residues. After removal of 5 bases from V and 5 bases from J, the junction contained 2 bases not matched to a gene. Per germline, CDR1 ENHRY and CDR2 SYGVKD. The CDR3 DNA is TGTGCCATCAGTACACAGGGGGATAATTCACCCCTCCACTTT. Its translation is CAISTQGDNSPLHF.

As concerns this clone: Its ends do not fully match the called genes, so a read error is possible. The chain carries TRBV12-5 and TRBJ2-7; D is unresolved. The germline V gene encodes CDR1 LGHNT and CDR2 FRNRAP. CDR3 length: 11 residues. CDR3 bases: TGTGCTAGTGGATTGGTTTACGAGCAGTACTTC. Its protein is CASGLVYEQYF.